Sequencing of this TCR beta chain was carried out in a study of T cells after yellow fever vaccination. Notes on this clonotype: Its specificity is not known.

Study-wide findings and caveats: There was a possibility that FACS-sorted repertoires contained abundant clonotypes contaminating from the bulk population.

V was cut by 3 bases and J by 2 bases, with 19 bases left in between. This CDR3 is built from 17 residues. Germline lookup yields CDR1 MGHRA and CDR2 YSYEKL. TCRdb independently ran MiXCR on the 5' RACE reads; one entry per CDR3 protein. Among fewer than 450,000 distinct CDR3 sequences listed, under 14% were seen once. V usage is TRBV4-1 and J usage is TRBJ1-2; tentatively, D is TRBD1 (5 bases). The receptor's source is a man aged 18 to 30 who received the YFV17D yellow fever vaccine. Sample: PBMCs, taken on the day of the first yellow fever vaccination. In DNA, the CDR3 is TGCGCCAGCAGCCAGGGAGTTCCTACAGGAAAGAACTATGGCTACACCTTC. Residues: CASSQGVPTGKNYGYTF.